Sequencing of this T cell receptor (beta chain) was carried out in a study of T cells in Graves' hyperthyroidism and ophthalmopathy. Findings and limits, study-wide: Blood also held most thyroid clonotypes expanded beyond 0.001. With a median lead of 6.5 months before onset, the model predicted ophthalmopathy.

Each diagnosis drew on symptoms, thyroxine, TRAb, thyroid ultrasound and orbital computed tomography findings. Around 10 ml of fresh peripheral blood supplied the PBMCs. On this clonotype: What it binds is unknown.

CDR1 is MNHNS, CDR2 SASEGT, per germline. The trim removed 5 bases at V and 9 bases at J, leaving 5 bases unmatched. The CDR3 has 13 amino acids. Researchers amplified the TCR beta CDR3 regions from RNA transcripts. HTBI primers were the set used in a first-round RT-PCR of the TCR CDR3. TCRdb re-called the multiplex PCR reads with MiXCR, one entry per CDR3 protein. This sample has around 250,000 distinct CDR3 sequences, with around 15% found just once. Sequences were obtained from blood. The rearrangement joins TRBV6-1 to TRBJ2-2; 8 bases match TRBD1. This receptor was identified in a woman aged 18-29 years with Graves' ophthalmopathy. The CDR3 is CASSRDRPRELFF. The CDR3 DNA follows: TGTGCCAGCAGTAGGGACAGGCCAAGGGAGCTGTTTTTT.